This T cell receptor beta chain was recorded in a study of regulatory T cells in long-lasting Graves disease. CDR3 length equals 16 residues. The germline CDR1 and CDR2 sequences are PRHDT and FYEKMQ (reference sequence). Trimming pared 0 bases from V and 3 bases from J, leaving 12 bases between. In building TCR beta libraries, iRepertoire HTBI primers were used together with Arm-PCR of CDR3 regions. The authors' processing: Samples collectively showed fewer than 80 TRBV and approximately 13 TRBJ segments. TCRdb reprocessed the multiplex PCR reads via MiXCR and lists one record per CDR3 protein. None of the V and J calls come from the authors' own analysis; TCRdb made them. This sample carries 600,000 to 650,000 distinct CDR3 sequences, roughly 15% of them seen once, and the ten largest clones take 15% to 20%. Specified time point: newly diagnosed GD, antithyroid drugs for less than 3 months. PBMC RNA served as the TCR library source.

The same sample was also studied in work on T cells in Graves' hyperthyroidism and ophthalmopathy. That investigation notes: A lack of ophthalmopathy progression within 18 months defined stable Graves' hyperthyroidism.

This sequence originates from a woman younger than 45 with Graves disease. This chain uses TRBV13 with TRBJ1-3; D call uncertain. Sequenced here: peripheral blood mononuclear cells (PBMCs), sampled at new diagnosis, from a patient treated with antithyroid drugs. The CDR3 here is CASSLGSGLSGNTIYF. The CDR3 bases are TGTGCCAGCAGCTTAGGGTCCGGCCTAAGTGGAAACACCATATATTTT.